This T cell receptor (delta chain) comes out of a study of γδ T cells in repeated Plasmodium falciparum infection. Study summary: Malaria-naive adults were infected with P. falciparum NF54 four times over roughly 640 days.

Gammadelta T cells were flow-sorted from PBMC into Vgamma9/Vdelta2+ and Vdelta2-negative populations for bulk analysis. Each sorted gammadelta sample had TRG and TRD chains sequenced. TCRdb re-identified clones in the multiplex PCR reads via CATT. Seen here are roughly 48,000 delta-chain clones, approximately 1.5% observed once, and the top ten hold 8.5% to 10%. Germline V gene lookup returns CDR1 TSWWSYY and CDR2 QGS. The CDR3 totals 25 residues. This clone was observed many times. Its antigen is undetermined. For this DNA, TCRdb reports the protein of a much larger clone, which diverges at residue 3, most likely from a read error; the protein presented here is translated directly from the DNA. Findings of the study overall: Vdelta2-negative gammadelta repertoires, largely Vdelta1+, seemingly showed infection-driven waves of new clonal selection. The Malian cohort came from a small rural village of predominantly one ethnic group.

The chain is built from TRDV1 and TRDJ2, with a tentative D call TRDD3 (6 bases). The J gene comes from matching the DNA to germline here; TCRdb lacks it. This clonotype was sampled from a pool of human donors (malaria-infected and uninfected, not separated). The sample consisted of gamma-delta T cells from blood. In nucleotides, the CDR3 is TGTGCTATTGGGGAACCGGACCGGGGGGACGCCTTCAAACATTCAGCCTCCACTTTGACAGCACAACTCTTCTTT. Encoded protein: CAIGEPDRGDAFKHSASTLTAQLFF.